This TCR beta chain derives from a study of blood T cell repertoires in COVID-19. Study in general: Donors in the United States, Italy and Spain gave samples during acute or convalescent COVID-19. PBMCs, B-cell-depleted T cells, or T cells were the source of the cDNA or gDNA that made up the material.

Germline assignment: CDR1 KGHSH and CDR2 LQKENI. The CDR3 consists of 13 residues. Trimming removed 3 bases at V and 0 bases at J, with 5 bases between. Participants were aged about 18 to 100 years, lived in about two dozen US areas, and enrolled virtually. The study assigned cohorts using participant-reported clinical history. Worth noting for this clone: The same CDR3 also results from other DNA sequences found in this sample.

Profiled with immunoSEQ multiplex PCR; TCRdb holds only in-frame clones, not every one. Of about 410,000 clones in the sample, 90% were seen once. Sequenced input: PBMCs or T cells enriched from blood (not recorded which). The gene calls are TRBV18 and TRBJ1-1; unclear D gene. The sequence was collected from a young man who had recovered from COVID-19. CDR3 in amino acids: CASSPDMNTEAFF. CDR3 nucleotide sequence: TGTGCCAGCTCACCTGACATGAACACTGAAGCTTTCTTT.